Included here is one TCR beta chain sequence, with context. Its antigen is undetermined. Between the trimmed V and J ends, which lost 7 bases and 4 bases, there was a span of 12 bases. From germline, CDR1 is SGHRS and CDR2 YFSETQ. The length of the CDR3 is 13 residues. This specimen belongs to a study of T cell responses to AZD1222 COVID-19 vaccine. Assay: immunoSEQ multiplex PCR; the TCRdb copy retains only in-frame clones and omits some. The sample includes over 100,000 clones, about four fifths of them seen just once. Study-wide findings and caveats: The CD4 TCRs associated with vaccination extended across spike and predominated at 160-218 and 743-854. Unmutated variant regions are reportedly the target of nearly half of TCRs that are spike-specific.

The specimen was peripheral blood, collected on day 0 of AZD1222 vaccination. This clonotype was sampled from an adult in good health. The chain links TRBV5-1 to TRBJ1-3, with a weak D call TRBD1 (6 bases). CDR3 residues: CASATGLGNTIYF. The CDR3 DNA reads as TGCGCCAGCGCTACAGGGCTAGGAAACACCATATATTTT. The variable domain in full, completed from reference TRBV5-1 and TRBJ1-3, reads KAGVTQTPRYLIKTRGQQVTLSCSPISGHRSVSWYQQTPGQGLQFLFEYFSETQRNKGNFPGRFSGRQFSNSRSEMNVSTLELGDSALYLCASATGLGNTIYFGEGSWLTVV.